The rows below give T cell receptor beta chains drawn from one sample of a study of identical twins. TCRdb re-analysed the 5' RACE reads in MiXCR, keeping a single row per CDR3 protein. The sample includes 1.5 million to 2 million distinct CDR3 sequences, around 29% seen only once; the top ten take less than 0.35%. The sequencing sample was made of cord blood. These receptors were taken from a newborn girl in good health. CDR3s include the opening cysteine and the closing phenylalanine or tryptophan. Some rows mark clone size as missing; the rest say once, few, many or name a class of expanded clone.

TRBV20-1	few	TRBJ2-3	CSASTTGTRRDTQYF
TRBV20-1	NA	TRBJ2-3	CSASLNTRGGTDTQYF
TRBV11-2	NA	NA	CASSLLLAGGTYEQYF
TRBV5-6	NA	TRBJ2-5	CASSFGTAKETQYF
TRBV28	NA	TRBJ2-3	CASSYREGTQYF
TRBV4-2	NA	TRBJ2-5	CASSQEGGLPGYEQYF
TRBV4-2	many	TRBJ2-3	CASSQDQAGGTDTQYF
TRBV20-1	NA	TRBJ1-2	CSGLRVNYGYTF
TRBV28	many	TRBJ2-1	CASSFQREYNEQFF
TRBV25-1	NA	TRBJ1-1	CASSGATGNTEAFF
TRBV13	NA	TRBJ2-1	CASSFGERQFF
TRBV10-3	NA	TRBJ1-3	CAISSGEGNTIYF
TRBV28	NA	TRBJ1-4	CASSFGGINEKLFF
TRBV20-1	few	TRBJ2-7	CSARVDRGPYEQYF
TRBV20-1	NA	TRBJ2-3	CSARRRQATSTDTQYF
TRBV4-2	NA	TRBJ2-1	CASSQVGGGGPYNEQFF
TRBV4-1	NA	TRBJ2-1	CASSTREASSGRWSEQFF
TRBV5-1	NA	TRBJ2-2	CASSLVPGSYTGELFF
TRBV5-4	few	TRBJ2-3	CASSLDGWGYHTDTQYF
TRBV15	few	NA	CATSGGTGGIQYF
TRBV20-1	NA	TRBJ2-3	CSARDAREVAGTDTQYF
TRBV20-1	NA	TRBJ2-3	CSASFVVSTDTQYF
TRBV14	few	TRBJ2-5	CASSPRLTNLRETQYF
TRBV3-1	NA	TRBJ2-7	CASSRLGYYEQYF
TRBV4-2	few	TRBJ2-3	CASSHLGLGGTDTQYF
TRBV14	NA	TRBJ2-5	CAGSQVGETQYF
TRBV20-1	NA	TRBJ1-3	CSARDRGNSGNTIYF
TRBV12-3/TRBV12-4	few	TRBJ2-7	CASSFVTVRDRTTREQYF
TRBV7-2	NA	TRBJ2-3	CASKREGRLDTDTQYF
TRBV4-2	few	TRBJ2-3	CASSQPPADTQYF
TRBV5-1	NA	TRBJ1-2	CASSPTGADGYTF
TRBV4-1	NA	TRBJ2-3	CASSQVGAHADTQYF
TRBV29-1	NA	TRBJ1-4	CSVDRGHEKLFF
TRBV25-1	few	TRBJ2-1	CAIRAQSRNEQFF
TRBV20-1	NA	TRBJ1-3	CSARIRGDTIYF
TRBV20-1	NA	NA	CSYPTQGLAGGKNIQYF
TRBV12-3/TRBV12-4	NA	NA	CASSLLRGPGRDNEQYF
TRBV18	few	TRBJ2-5	CASSRRTGPRETQYF
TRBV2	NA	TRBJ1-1	CASSSPWDRAMNTEAFF
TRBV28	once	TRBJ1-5	CASSLGTGFFNQPQHF